Below, one T cell receptor (beta chain) is given with its context. What it binds is unknown. This CDR3 comprises 13 residues. Trimming shortened V by 4 bases and J by 7 bases, and 15 bases separated the two germline ends. Germline lookup yields CDR1 SGHDT and CDR2 YYEEEE. The record originates from a study of cytomegalovirus exposure and HLA in healthy donors. Among the donors, all were healthy bone marrow donors. PCR was performed using 60 Vbeta and 13 Jbeta primers. TCRdb keeps only in-frame clones here, not all; method: immunoSEQ multiplex PCR. Of around 100,000 clones detected, approximately 70% appear once; the ten largest clones hold approximately 4.3%. Findings and limits, study-wide: CMV serostatus alone was available as immune exposure information. Common viral pathogens seemed, in a later analysis, to connect with several of the most significant clusters.

This receptor was taken from a woman between 18 and 30 years old in good health and CMV-seropositive. The sample was PBMCs. J is TRBJ2-7 and V is TRBV5-6; maybe TRBD1 (5 bases). CDR3 nucleotides: TGTGCCAGCAGCACCGGACACCCCGAAGAGCAGTACTTC. Protein sequence: CASSTGHPEEQYF. Filled out from reference TRBV5-6 and TRBJ2-7, the complete variable domain reads DAGVTQSPTHLIKTRGQQVTLRCSPKSGHDTVSWYQQALGQGPQFIFQYYEEEERQRGNFPDRFSGHQFPNYSSELNVNALLLGDSALYLCASSTGHPEEQYFGPGTRLTVT.